The 19 T cell receptor beta chains in this list originate from one sample, sequenced in a study of technical replicates of blood from a handful of donors. TCRdb's table, derived via immunoSEQ multiplex PCR, lists solely in-frame clones and lacks some. The table has about 61,000 clones, 95% to 98% seen once. Sequencing was carried out using T cells isolated from PBMCs. These receptors all stem from a human donor in good health.

The V call is TRBV28, the J call TRBJ2-1, with a weak D call TRBD1 (6 bases). Germline CDR1 reads MDHEN; CDR2 reads SYDVKM. Trimming shortened V by 5 bases and J by 9 bases, and 17 bases separated the two germline ends. The CDR3 extends over 14 amino acids. CDR3 amino acids: CASSRKQGSGEQFF. CDR3 DNA: TGTGCCAGCAGTCGAAAACAGGGTTCCGGTGAGCAGTTCTTC.

V usage is TRBV11-2 and J usage is TRBJ2-7, with D tentatively TRBD1 (5 bases). The V gene's germline CDR1 is SGHAT and CDR2 FQNNGV. The CDR3 length is 12 residues. Between the trimmed V and J ends, which lost 2 bases and 6 bases, there was a span of 8 bases. This CDR3 reads CASSLQGSEQYF. CDR3 nucleotides: TGTGCCAGCAGCTTACAGGGTAGCGAGCAGTACTTC. Combining the CDR3 with reference TRBV11-2 and TRBJ2-7 gives the whole variable domain EAGVAQSPRYKIIEKRQSVAFWCNPISGHATLYWYQQILGQGPKLLIQFQNNGVVDDSQLPKDRFSAERLKGVDSTLKIQPAKLEDSAVYLCASSLQGSEQYFGPGTRLTVT.

This chain joins TRBV11-3 and TRBJ2-1; 8 bases fit TRBD2. Germline V gives CDR1 SGHNT, CDR2 YENEEA. Trimming at V came to 0 bases and at J to 7 bases, leaving 5 bases not matched to a gene. CDR3 size: 15 residues. For the CDR3, the DNA is TGTGCCAGCAGCTTAGAAGAGCGGGAGTTAAATGAGCAGTTCTTC. It translates to CASSLEERELNEQFF.

The rearrangement uses TRBV5-6 and TRBJ2-5; D gene ambiguous. The V end was cut by 1 base, the J end by 5 bases, with 9 bases between. From germline, CDR1 is SGHDT and CDR2 YYEEEE. This CDR3 is built from 13 residues. Written as DNA, the CDR3 is TGTGCCAGCAGCTTGATCTTTCGTGAGACCCAGTACTTC. Translating it yields CASSLIFRETQYF. Full variable domain (rest looked up from reference TRBV5-6 and TRBJ2-5): DAGVTQSPTHLIKTRGQQVTLRCSPKSGHDTVSWYQQALGQGPQFIFQYYEEEERQRGNFPDRFSGHQFPNYSSELNVNALLLGDSALYLCASSLIFRETQYFGPGTRLLVL.

V gene TRBV7-8 combines with J gene TRBJ2-7; TRBD1 might be the D (5 bases). The CDR3 consists of 13 residues. The germline V gene encodes CDR1 SGHVS and CDR2 FQNEAQ. Trimming removed 1 base at V and 1 base at J, with 5 bases between. As DNA, the CDR3 is TGTGCCAGCAGCTTAGACAGGTCCTACGAGCAGTACTTC. As protein: CASSLDRSYEQYF.

The rearrangement links TRBV9 to TRBJ1-2, with a weak D call TRBD1 (6 bases). The CDR3 covers 14 residues. V was clipped by 0 bases and J by 0 bases, with 6 bases between them. Per germline, CDR1 SGDLS and CDR2 YYNGEE. As DNA, the CDR3 is TGTGCCAGCAGCGTAGCAGGGGCTAACTATGGCTACACCTTC. This gives the protein CASSVAGANYGYTF. The full variable domain, its missing parts supplied by reference TRBV9 and TRBJ1-2, is DSGVTQTPKHLITATGQRVTLRCSPRSGDLSVYWYQQSLDQGLQFLIQYYNGEERAKGNILERFSAQQFPDLHSELNLSSLELGDSALYFCASSVAGANYGYTFGSGTRLTVV.

V usage is TRBV29-1 and J usage is TRBJ2-1; 14 bases agree with TRBD2. This CDR3 is 13 amino acids long. The V segment lost 7 bases and the J segment 10 bases; nucleotides outside the gene matches: 6. The V gene's germline CDR1 is SQVTM and CDR2 ANQGSEA. The CDR3 here is CSDRLAGGQEQFF. The CDR3 DNA reads TGCAGCGACCGACTAGCGGGAGGGCAGGAGCAGTTCTTC.

The rearrangement links TRBV19 to TRBJ2-3; 9 nucleotides agree with TRBD2. V lost 6 bases, J lost 6 bases, and 10 bases stayed unmatched. This CDR3 is 15 amino acids long. CDR1 LNHDA and CDR2 SQIVND come from the germline V gene (reference sequence). CDR3 nucleotides: TGTGCCAGTAGATTGACAGCGGGAGGTCCGGATACGCAGTATTTT. Translated, it gives CASRLTAGGPDTQYF. Together with reference TRBV19 and TRBJ2-3, the CDR3 gives the full variable domain: DGGITQSPKYLFRKEGQNVTLSCEQNLNHDAMYWYRQDPGQGLRLIYYSQIVNDFQKGDIAEGYSVSREKKESFPLTVTSAQKNPTAFYLCASRLTAGGPDTQYFGPGTRLTVL.

V gene TRBV2 combines with J gene TRBJ1-1; D remains ambiguous. This CDR3 is built from 12 residues. CDR1 and CDR2 from the germline V gene are SNHLY and FYNNEI. V shed 6 bases and J shed 2 bases, with 7 bases lying between them. The CDR3 DNA reads TGTGCCAGCAGCCCCAGTAACACTGAAGCTTTCTTT. Amino acids: CASSPSNTEAFF.

The rearrangement links TRBV5-6 to TRBJ2-3, with no clear D. The CDR3 runs to 14 residues. Trimming removed 2 bases from V and 1 base from J, with 8 bases in between. Germline assignment: CDR1 SGHDT and CDR2 YYEEEE. Here the CDR3 reads CASSFETGTDTQYF. CDR3 DNA sequence: TGTGCCAGCAGCTTCGAGACTGGCACAGATACGCAGTATTTT.

This chain joins TRBV20-1 and TRBJ2-2, with D uncertain. The CDR3 runs to 11 residues. The ends were cut back, 3 bases at V and 7 bases at J, with 6 bases in the middle. CDR1 and CDR2 (germline): DFQATT, SNEGSKA (reference sequence). The CDR3: CSASFGGELFF. CDR3 nucleotide sequence: TGCAGTGCTAGTTTCGGCGGGGAGCTGTTTTTT.

This clone occurred once. V is TRBV28 and J is TRBJ2-6, with 10 positions matching TRBD1. The V gene end was trimmed by 2 bases and the J gene end by 4 bases; junction bases not matched to a gene: 8. This CDR3 is built from 18 residues. Looked up from germline, CDR1 is MDHEN and CDR2 is SYDVKM. CDR3 bases: TGTGCCAGCAGTTTACCGAGACAGGGGGCGGGCGGGGCCAACGTCCTGACTTTC. Encoded protein: CASSLPRQGAGGANVLTF.

The chain recombines TRBV10-2 with TRBJ2-5; D is unresolved. Germline CDR1 reads WSHSY; CDR2 reads SAAADI. The CDR3 runs 12 residues. The V and J ends lost 1 base and 5 bases respectively, with 5 bases between them. CDR3 protein: CASSEFLETQYF. The DNA for the CDR3 is TGCGCCAGCAGTGAGTTTCTGGAGACCCAGTACTTC.

This chain connects TRBV7-9 to TRBJ1-1; D is ambiguous. The CDR3 has 13 residues. Looked up from germline, CDR1 is SEHNR and CDR2 is FQNEAQ (reference sequence). The V gene lost 3 bases and the J gene lost 3 bases, with 8 bases spanning the gap. The CDR3 is CASSFTADTEAFF. The CDR3 DNA sequence: TGTGCCAGCAGCTTCACAGCGGACACTGAAGCTTTCTTT.

V and J are TRBV10-3 and TRBJ2-7, with D unresolved. The CDR3 loop spans 14 amino acids. Germline CDR1 ENHRY, CDR2 SYGVKD. The V end was cut by 6 bases, the J end by 0 bases, with 12 bases between. The CDR3 DNA is TGTGCCATCAGCCTGTCAGGCACCTCCTACGAGCAGTACTTC. Translated: CAISLSGTSYEQYF.

The chain employs TRBV5-1 and TRBJ2-7, with TRBD2 identical over 10 bases. V lost 1 base to trimming and J lost 6 bases; unmatched junction nucleotides: 4. Germline V gene data show CDR1 as SGHRS and CDR2 as YFSETQ. The CDR3 runs 14 residues. DNA of the CDR3: TGCGCCAGCAGCTTGAGCGGGGGGGCATTCGAGCAGTACTTC. The encoded protein is CASSLSGGAFEQYF.

This rearrangement joins TRBV11-2 to TRBJ2-1; 7 bases agree with TRBD2. CDR1 is SGHAT and CDR2 is FQNNGV in the germline V gene. CDR3 size: 13 residues. V gave up 8 bases and J gave up 3 bases; unmatched junction bases: 4. CDR3 in amino acids: CASEERGYNEQFF. CDR3 coding DNA: TGTGCCAGCGAAGAGCGGGGCTACAATGAGCAGTTCTTC.

This sequence joins TRBV5-1 and TRBJ2-7; D possibly corresponds to TRBD1 (5 bases). Trimming pared 2 bases from V and 2 bases from J, leaving 11 bases between. From germline, CDR1 is SGHRS and CDR2 YFSETQ. The CDR3 extends over 14 amino acids. CDR3 sequence (DNA): TGCGCCAGCAGCTTTCGTGTAGGGGCCTACGAGCAGTACTTC. It specifies CASSFRVGAYEQYF.

The V and J genes are TRBV30 and TRBJ1-1; unclear D gene. V was shortened by 4 bases and J by 4 bases, with 13 bases between the two germline ends. Germline V gene sequence: CDR1 GTSNPN, CDR2 SVGIG (reference sequence). CDR3 length: 13 residues. The CDR3, as DNA: TGTGCCTGGACTTCTAGTATCGGCACTGAAGCTTTCTTT. Translation gives CAWTSSIGTEAFF.